This record covers a single T cell receptor beta chain. What it binds is not known. The data stem from a study of cytomegalovirus exposure and HLA in healthy donors. Study-wide results and limits: 87-base-pair reads could not separate some V segments, including TRBV6-2 and TRBV6-3. With DRB1 most and HLA-C fewest, TCR association rates differed between HLA loci in a later analysis.

CDR1 and CDR2 (germline): MNHEY, SMNVEV (reference sequence). V dropped 2 bases and J dropped 6 bases, with 7 bases sitting between them. CDR3 size: 12 residues. PCR primers comprised 60 Vbeta and 13 Jbeta primers. Profiling relied on immunoSEQ multiplex PCR, and the TCRdb table lists in-frame clones only, not all of them. The sample carries 200,000 to 250,000 clones, 70% to 80% recorded once. The gene calls are TRBV27 and TRBJ1-2; D is unclear. This clonotype originated in a woman aged 55-69 years in good health and CMV-seropositive. Sequencing input: PBMCs. CDR3 DNA: TGTGCCAGCAGTTTACTTTTAGATGGCTACACCTTC. Residues: CASSLLLDGYTF.